The sequence of this TCR beta chain was determined in a study of T cell responses to AZD1222 COVID-19 vaccine. Note on this clone: Different DNA sequences within this sample yield the same CDR3.

Using immunoSEQ multiplex PCR, the repertoire was profiled, and TCRdb retains in-frame clones only, with some absent. The sample yields 150,000 to 200,000 clones, over 80% seen once. Per the germline V gene, CDR1 is LGHDT and CDR2 is YNNKEL (reference sequence). The CDR3 is 14 amino acids. V lost 4 bases, J lost 1 base, and 10 bases lay in between. The chain is built from TRBV3-1 (or the pseudogene TRBV3-2) and TRBJ2-5; tentatively, D is TRBD2 (6 bases). The source material was peripheral blood, sampled on day 0 of MenACWY control vaccination. The TCR originated in an adult in good health. The CDR3 DNA is TGTGCCAGCAGCCTAAGCGGGTCCCAAGAGACCCAGTACTTC. It encodes CASSLSGSQETQYF.